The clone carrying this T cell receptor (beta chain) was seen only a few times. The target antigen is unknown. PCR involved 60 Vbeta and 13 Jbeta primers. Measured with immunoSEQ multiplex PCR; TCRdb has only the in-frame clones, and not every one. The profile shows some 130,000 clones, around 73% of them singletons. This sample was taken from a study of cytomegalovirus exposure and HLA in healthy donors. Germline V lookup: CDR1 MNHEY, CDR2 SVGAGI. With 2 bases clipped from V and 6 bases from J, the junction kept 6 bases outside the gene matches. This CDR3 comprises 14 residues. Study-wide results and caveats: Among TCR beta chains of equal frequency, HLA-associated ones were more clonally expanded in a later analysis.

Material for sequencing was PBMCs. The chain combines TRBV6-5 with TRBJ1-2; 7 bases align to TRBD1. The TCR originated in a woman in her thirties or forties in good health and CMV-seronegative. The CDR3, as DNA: TGTGCCAGCAGTTACGGACTCAGGGGGGATGGCTACACCTTC. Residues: CASSYGLRGDGYTF.